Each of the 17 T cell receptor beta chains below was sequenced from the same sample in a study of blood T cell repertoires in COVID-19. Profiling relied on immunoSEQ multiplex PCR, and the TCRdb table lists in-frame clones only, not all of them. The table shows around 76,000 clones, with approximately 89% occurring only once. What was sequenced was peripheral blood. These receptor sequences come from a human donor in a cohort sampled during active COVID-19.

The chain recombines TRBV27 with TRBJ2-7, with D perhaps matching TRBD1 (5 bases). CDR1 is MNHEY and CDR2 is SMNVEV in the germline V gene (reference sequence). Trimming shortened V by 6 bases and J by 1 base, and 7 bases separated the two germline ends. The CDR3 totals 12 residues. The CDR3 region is CASRTGSYEQYF. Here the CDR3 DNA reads TGTGCCAGCAGAACAGGATCCTACGAGCAGTACTTC.

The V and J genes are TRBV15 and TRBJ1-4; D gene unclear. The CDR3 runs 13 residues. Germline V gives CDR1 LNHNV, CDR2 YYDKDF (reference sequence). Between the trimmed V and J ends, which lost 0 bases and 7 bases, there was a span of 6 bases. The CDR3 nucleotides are TGTGCCACCAGCAGAGACCCTTCTGAAAAACTGTTTTTT. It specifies CATSRDPSEKLFF.

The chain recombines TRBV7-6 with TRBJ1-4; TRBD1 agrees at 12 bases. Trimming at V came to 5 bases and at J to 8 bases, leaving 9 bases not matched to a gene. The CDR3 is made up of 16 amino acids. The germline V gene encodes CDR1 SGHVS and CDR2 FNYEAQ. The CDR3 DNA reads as TGTGCCAGCAGCCCACGGGGGGACAGGGGGCGAGAAAAACTGTTTTTT. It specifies CASSPRGDRGREKLFF.

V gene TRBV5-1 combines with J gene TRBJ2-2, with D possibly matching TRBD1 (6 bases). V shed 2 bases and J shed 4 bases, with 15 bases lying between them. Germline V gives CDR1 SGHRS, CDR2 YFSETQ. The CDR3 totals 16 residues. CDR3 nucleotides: TGCGCCAGCAGCTTATGGGGGCTAAGTAGCACCGGGGAGCTGTTTTTT. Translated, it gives CASSLWGLSSTGELFF.

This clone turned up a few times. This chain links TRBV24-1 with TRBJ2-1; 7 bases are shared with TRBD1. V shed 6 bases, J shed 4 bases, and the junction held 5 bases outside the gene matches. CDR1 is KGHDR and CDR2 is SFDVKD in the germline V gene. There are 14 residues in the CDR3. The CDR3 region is CATSTRDSYNEQFF. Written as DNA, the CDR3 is TGTGCCACCAGTACTCGGGACAGTTACAATGAGCAGTTCTTC.

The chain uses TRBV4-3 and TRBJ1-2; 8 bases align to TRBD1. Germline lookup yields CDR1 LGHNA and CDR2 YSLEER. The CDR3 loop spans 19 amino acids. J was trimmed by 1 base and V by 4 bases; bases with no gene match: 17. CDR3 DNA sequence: TGCGCCAGCAGCCGCAGACAGGGGTCAACCGATGTCCTTAACTATGGCTACACCTTC. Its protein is CASSRRQGSTDVLNYGYTF.

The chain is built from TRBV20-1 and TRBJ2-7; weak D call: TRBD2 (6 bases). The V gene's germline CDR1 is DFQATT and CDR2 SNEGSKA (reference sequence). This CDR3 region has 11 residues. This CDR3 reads CSTGSQYEQYF. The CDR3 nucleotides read TGCAGCACCGGGAGCCAATACGAGCAGTACTTC.

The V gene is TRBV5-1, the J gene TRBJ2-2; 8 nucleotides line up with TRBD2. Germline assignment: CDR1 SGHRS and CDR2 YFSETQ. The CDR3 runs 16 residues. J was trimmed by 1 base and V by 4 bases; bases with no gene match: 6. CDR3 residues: CASSRLSGGNTGELFF. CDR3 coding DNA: TGCGCCAGCAGCCGACTGAGCGGGGGGAACACCGGGGAGCTGTTTTTT.

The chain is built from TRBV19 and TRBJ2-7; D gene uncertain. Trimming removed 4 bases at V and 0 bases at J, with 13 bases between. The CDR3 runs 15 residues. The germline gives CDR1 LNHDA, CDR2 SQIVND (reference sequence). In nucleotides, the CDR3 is TGTGCCAGTAGTAAGATTGACACGAGCTCCTACGAGCAGTACTTC. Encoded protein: CASSKIDTSSYEQYF. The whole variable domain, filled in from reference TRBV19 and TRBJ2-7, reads DGGITQSPKYLFRKEGQNVTLSCEQNLNHDAMYWYRQDPGQGLRLIYYSQIVNDFQKGDIAEGYSVSREKKESFPLTVTSAQKNPTAFYLCASSKIDTSSYEQYFGPGTRLTVT.

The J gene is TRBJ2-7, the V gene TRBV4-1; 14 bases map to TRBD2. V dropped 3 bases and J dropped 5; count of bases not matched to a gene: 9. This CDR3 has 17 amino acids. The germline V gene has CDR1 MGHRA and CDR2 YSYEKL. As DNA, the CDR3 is TGCGCCAGCAGCCAGGCCACGACTAGCGGGGGGGAAGACGAGCAGTACTTC. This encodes CASSQATTSGGEDEQYF.

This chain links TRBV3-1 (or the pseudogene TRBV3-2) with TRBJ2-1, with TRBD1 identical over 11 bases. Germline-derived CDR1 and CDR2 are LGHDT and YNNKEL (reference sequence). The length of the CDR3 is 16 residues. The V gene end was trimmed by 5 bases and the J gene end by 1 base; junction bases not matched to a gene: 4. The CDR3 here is CASSTGTGGSYNEQFF. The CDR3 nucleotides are TGTGCCAGCAGCACTGGGACAGGGGGATCCTACAATGAGCAGTTCTTC.

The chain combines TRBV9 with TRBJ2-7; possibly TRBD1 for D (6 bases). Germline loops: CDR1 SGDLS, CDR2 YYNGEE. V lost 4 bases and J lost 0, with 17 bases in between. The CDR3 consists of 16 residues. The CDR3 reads CASSQNTGPSSYEQYF. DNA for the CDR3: TGTGCCAGCAGCCAAAACACAGGGCCGAGCTCCTACGAGCAGTACTTC.

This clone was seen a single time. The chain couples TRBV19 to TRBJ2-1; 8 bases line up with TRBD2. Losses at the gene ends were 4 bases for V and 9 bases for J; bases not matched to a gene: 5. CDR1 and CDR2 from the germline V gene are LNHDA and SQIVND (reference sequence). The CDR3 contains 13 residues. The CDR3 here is CASSTGAGGEQFF. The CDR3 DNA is TGTGCCAGTAGTACAGGGGCGGGGGGTGAGCAGTTCTTC.

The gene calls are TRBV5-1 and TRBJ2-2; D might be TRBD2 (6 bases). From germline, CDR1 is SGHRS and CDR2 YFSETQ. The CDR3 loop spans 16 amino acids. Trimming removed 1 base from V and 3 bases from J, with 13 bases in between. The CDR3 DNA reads TGCGCCAGCAGCTTGTTAGGTAGCGGTCACACCGGGGAGCTGTTTTTT. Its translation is CASSLLGSGHTGELFF.

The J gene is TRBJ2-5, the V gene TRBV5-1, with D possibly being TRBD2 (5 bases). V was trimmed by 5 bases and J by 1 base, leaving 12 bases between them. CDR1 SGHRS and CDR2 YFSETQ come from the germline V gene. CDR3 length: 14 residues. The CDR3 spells CASSYSGLQETQYF. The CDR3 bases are TGCGCCAGCAGTTACAGTGGACTCCAAGAGACCCAGTACTTC. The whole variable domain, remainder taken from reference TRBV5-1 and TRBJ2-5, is KAGVTQTPRYLIKTRGQQVTLSCSPISGHRSVSWYQQTPGQGLQFLFEYFSETQRNKGNFPGRFSGRQFSNSRSEMNVSTLELGDSALYLCASSYSGLQETQYFGPGTRLLVL.

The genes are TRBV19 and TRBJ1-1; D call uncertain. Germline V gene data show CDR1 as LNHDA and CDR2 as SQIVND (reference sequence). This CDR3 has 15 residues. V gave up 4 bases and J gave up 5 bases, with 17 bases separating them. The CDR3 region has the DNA TGTGCCAGTAGTAGTACGGCCGGCGGAGGGACTGAAGCTTTCTTT. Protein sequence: CASSSTAGGGTEAFF.

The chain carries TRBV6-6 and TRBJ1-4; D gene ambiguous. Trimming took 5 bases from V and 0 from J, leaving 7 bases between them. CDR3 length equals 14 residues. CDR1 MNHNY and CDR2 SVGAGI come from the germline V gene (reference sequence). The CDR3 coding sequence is TGTGCCAGCAGTGAGGCAGCAACTAATGAAAAACTGTTTTTT. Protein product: CASSEAATNEKLFF.